This T cell receptor (beta chain) was sequenced in a study of patients and donors after allogeneic stem cell transplantation. MiXCR, applied by TCRdb to the RT-PCR reads, yields one record per CDR3 protein. This table has about 400,000 distinct CDR3 sequences, more than 15% appearing once. V lost 6 bases, J lost 1 base, and 11 bases lay in between. The CDR3 has 14 residues. Specimen: blood, either unsorted or a sorted T cell fraction (not recorded which). J is TRBJ2-3 and V is TRBV12-3 or TRBV12-4; no clear D. The source of this sequence is a human donor who was either an allogeneic HSCT recipient or a stem cell or donor lymphocyte infusion donor (not recorded which). It is not recorded whose cells these are; they may come from a transplant donor. CDR3 in DNA: TGTGCCAGCAGCCGCCGGACGGGCACAGATACGCAGTATTTT. It specifies CASSRRTGTDTQYF.